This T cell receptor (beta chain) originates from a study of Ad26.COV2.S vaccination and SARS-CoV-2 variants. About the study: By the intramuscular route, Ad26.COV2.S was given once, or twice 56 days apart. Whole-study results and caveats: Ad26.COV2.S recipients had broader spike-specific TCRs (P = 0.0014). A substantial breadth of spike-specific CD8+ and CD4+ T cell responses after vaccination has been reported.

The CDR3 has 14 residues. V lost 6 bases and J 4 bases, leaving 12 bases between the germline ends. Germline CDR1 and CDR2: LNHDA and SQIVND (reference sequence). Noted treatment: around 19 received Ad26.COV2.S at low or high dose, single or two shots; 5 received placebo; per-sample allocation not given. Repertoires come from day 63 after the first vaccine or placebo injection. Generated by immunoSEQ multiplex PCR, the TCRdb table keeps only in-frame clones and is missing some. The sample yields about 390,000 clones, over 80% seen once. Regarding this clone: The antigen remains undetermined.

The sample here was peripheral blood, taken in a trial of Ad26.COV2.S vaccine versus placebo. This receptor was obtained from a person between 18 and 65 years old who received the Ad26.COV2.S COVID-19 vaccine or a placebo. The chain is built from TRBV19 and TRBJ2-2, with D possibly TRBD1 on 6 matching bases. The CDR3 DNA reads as TGTGCCAGTAGGTTAGGGGGTGGCACCGGGGAGCTGTTTTTT. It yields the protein CASRLGGGTGELFF.